These 20 T cell receptor beta chains originate from one sample sequenced in a study of cytomegalovirus exposure and HLA in healthy donors. PCR involved 60 Vbeta and 13 Jbeta primers. The assay was immunoSEQ multiplex PCR, and TCRdb's table has in-frame clones only and misses some. The data hold just over 150,000 clones, with under 80% observed a single time. Sequencing used PBMCs. The receptors stem from a woman aged 25 to 39 in good health and CMV-seronegative.

This clone came up once. V is TRBV6-7 and J is TRBJ2-2; D may be TRBD2 (6 bases). TRBV6-7 is an open reading frame whose function is uncertain. V gave up 9 bases and J gave up 3 bases, with 17 bases separating them. The CDR3 sequence is 15 residues long. The DNA for the CDR3 is TGTGCCAGAAACCGTCGCGGGGCGGACACCGGGGAGCTGTTTTTT. Translated, it gives CARNRRGADTGELFF.

The V and J genes are TRBV5-1 and TRBJ2-7; D unresolved. Germline V CDR1 and CDR2: SGHRS, YFSETQ. The CDR3 has 14 residues. With 5 bases removed from V and 2 bases from J, the gap between germline ends came to 14 bases. CDR3 bases: TGCGCCAGCAGTCCAGACTCCGGAACCTACGAGCAGTACTTC. It yields the protein CASSPDSGTYEQYF.

This clone was seen once. The chain links TRBV4-1 to TRBJ2-6; maybe TRBD2 (6 bases). Trimming took off 8 bases at V and 1 base at J, with 15 bases between the two ends. Germline lookup yields CDR1 MGHRA and CDR2 YSYEKL. This CDR3 spans 16 amino acids. As DNA, the CDR3 is TGCGCCAGCGTGGGAGGTATAATTTCTGGGGCCAACGTCCTGACTTTC. As protein: CASVGGIISGANVLTF.

V and J are TRBV7-2 and TRBJ1-3, with D possibly TRBD1 on 5 matching bases. CDR3 size: 17 residues. V gave up 2 bases and J gave up 1 base, with 15 bases separating them. CDR1 and CDR2 (germline): SGHTA, FQGNSA. Here the CDR3 DNA reads TGTGCCAGCAGCTTAAGTGGGGGGGTGTTATCTGGAAACACCATATATTTT. It translates to CASSLSGGVLSGNTIYF.

The J gene is TRBJ2-3, the V gene TRBV7-8; D perhaps matches TRBD2 (5 bases). In germline, CDR1 is SGHVS, CDR2 FQNEAQ. The CDR3 consists of 13 residues. V lost 3 bases, J lost 2 bases, and 6 bases lay in between. CDR3 nucleotide sequence: TGTGCCAGCAGCTTCGGGAACACAGATACGCAGTATTTT. Protein sequence: CASSFGNTDTQYF.

This clone was observed a single time. The chain's CDR3 is CSARTGEQFF. The CDR3 DNA reads TGCAGTGCTAGAACCGGGGAGCAGTTCTTC. The chain employs TRBV20-1 and TRBJ2-1; no firm D call. V lost 2 bases and J lost 10, with 6 bases in between. The CDR3 is 10 amino acids. The germline gives CDR1 DFQATT, CDR2 SNEGSKA (reference sequence).

The chain has TRBV10-3 and TRBJ1-1; 7 nucleotides align to TRBD1. CDR1 ENHRY and CDR2 SYGVKD come from the germline V gene. This CDR3 is built from 14 residues. Trimming cost V 6 bases and J 5 bases; bases outside gene matches: 9. CDR3 loop: CAIRADRVGTEAFF. CDR3 sequence (DNA): TGTGCCATCAGGGCAGACAGGGTTGGGACTGAAGCTTTCTTT.

The gene calls are TRBV6-1 and TRBJ2-7, with TRBD1 matching over 9 bases. This CDR3 is 13 amino acids long. Trimming cost V 4 bases and J 7 bases; bases outside gene matches: 5. CDR1 and CDR2 (germline): MNHNS, SASEGT. Here the CDR3 reads CASSGGTGWEQYF. Here the CDR3 DNA reads TGTGCCAGCAGTGGCGGGACAGGGTGGGAGCAGTACTTC.

V usage is TRBV7-9 and J usage is TRBJ2-3, with 8 bases matching TRBD2. Germline CDR1 SEHNR, CDR2 FQNEAQ (reference sequence). This CDR3 region has 17 residues. With 0 bases clipped from V and 0 bases from J, the junction kept 5 bases outside the gene matches. CDR3 region: CASSLAIGTRSTDTQYF. The CDR3 region has the DNA TGTGCCAGCAGCTTAGCGATAGGGACTAGGAGCACAGATACGCAGTATTTT.

The chain couples TRBV30 to TRBJ1-1, with D unresolved. Germline V CDR1 and CDR2: GTSNPN, SVGIG (reference sequence). The CDR3 has 11 amino acids. With 3 bases removed from V and 6 bases from J, the gap between germline ends came to 8 bases. In DNA, the CDR3 is TGTGCCTGGAGGGCTCCGTCTGAAGCTTTCTTT. Amino acids: CAWRAPSEAFF.

With respect to this clone: A read error may produce the germline difference seen at one junction end. The chain recombines TRBV29-1 with TRBJ1-1, with 10 bases lining up with TRBD1. The CDR3 spans 13 residues. Germline assignment: CDR1 SQVTM and CDR2 ANQGSEA. The CDR3 loop reads CSVEGQGGSKAFF. The CDR3 nucleotides are TGCAGCGTAGAAGGACAGGGGGGCTCCAAAGCTTTCTTT.

The gene calls are TRBV10-3 and TRBJ1-2, with 10 positions matching TRBD1. The length of the CDR3 is 14 residues. V was pared by 6 bases and J by 3 bases, with 4 bases of the junction left unmatched. In germline, CDR1 is ENHRY, CDR2 SYGVKD. In DNA, the CDR3 is TGTGCCATCAGGGCGGACAGGGGGGACTATGGCTACACCTTC. Translation gives CAIRADRGDYGYTF.

The genes are TRBV5-1 and TRBJ1-1; no clear D. CDR3 size: 13 residues. In germline, CDR1 is SGHRS, CDR2 YFSETQ. V lost 2 bases and J 1 base, leaving 6 bases between the germline ends. The CDR3 region has the DNA TGCGCCAGCAGCTTTAACAGGAACACTGAAGCTTTCTTT. Its translation is CASSFNRNTEAFF. Full variable domain (rest looked up from reference TRBV5-1 and TRBJ1-1): KAGVTQTPRYLIKTRGQQVTLSCSPISGHRSVSWYQQTPGQGLQFLFEYFSETQRNKGNFPGRFSGRQFSNSRSEMNVSTLELGDSALYLCASSFNRNTEAFFGQGTRLTVV.

The rearrangement joins TRBV11-2 to TRBJ2-3; D perhaps matches TRBD2 (5 bases). The length of the CDR3 is 14 residues. Trimming left V 5 bases short and J 4 bases short, with 13 bases between. CDR1 is SGHAT and CDR2 is FQNNGV in the germline V gene. CDR3 nucleotide sequence: TGTGCCAGCAGCCACGGATCGGAGGCAGATACGCAGTATTTT. It translates to CASSHGSEADTQYF.

V is TRBV5-1 and J is TRBJ2-7; D gene unclear. The CDR3 covers 13 residues. CDR1 SGHRS and CDR2 YFSETQ come from the germline V gene. Between the trimmed V and J ends, which lost 2 bases and 1 base, there was a span of 7 bases. CDR3 coding DNA: TGCGCCAGCAGCTTTGGCAGTTCCTACGAGCAGTACTTC. Translating gives CASSFGSSYEQYF.

This clone was observed a single time. The chain links TRBV15 to TRBJ2-2, with D perhaps matching TRBD1 (6 bases). The CDR3 has 16 residues. CDR1 is LNHNV and CDR2 is YYDKDF in the germline V gene (reference sequence). Trimming left V 2 bases short and J 8 bases short, with 18 bases between. The CDR3, as DNA: TGTGCCACCAGCAGAAACAGGGCGTTTTTAATTGGGGAGCTGTTTTTT. Encoded protein: CATSRNRAFLIGELFF.

This clone was picked up one time. J is TRBJ2-2 and V is TRBV5-1, with 7 bases aligning to TRBD1. The CDR3 is 16 residues long. CDR1 SGHRS and CDR2 YFSETQ come from the germline V gene. Unmatched junction bases numbered 12, after V lost 4 bases and J lost 6 bases. The CDR3 nucleotides are TGCGCCAGCAGCCTCCGCTCTGACAGGGCAGCCGGGGAGCTGTTTTTT. This codes for CASSLRSDRAAGELFF.

V gene TRBV7-2 combines with J gene TRBJ2-3; a weak D match, TRBD2 (6 bases). Germline CDR1 SGHTA, CDR2 FQGNSA. The ends were cut back, 6 bases at V and 1 base at J, with 17 bases in the middle. This CDR3 region has 16 residues. This chain's CDR3 is CASRPRTRGGTDTQYF. The CDR3 DNA follows: TGTGCCAGCAGACCTAGGACTCGCGGGGGCACAGATACGCAGTATTTT.

The CDR3 DNA follows: TGTGCCAGCAGTGCTCAGGGATTCAGCTCCTACGAGCAGTACTTC. It is translated as CASSAQGFSSYEQYF. J is TRBJ2-7 and V is TRBV2, with a weak D call TRBD1 (5 bases). In germline, CDR1 is SNHLY, CDR2 FYNNEI. This CDR3 has 15 amino acids. V was trimmed by 4 bases and J by 0 bases, leaving 13 bases between them.

This chain connects TRBV27 to TRBJ1-2; possibly TRBD1 for D (6 bases). Trimming took off 4 bases at V and 5 bases at J, with 20 bases between the two ends. CDR1 is MNHEY and CDR2 is SMNVEV in the germline V gene (reference sequence). This CDR3 comprises 16 residues. In DNA, the CDR3 is TGTGCCAGCAGTTCCTGGGACAACCTTAAAGTATATGGCTACACCTTC. Translating gives CASSSWDNLKVYGYTF.